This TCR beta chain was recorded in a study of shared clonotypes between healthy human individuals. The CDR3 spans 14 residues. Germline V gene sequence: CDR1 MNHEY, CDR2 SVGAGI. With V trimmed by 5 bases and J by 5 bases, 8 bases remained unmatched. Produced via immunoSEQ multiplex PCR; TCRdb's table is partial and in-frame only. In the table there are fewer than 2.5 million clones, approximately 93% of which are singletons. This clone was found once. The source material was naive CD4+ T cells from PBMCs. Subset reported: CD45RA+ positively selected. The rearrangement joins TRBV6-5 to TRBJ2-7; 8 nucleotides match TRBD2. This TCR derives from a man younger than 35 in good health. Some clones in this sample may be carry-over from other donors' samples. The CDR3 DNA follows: TGTGCCAGCAGTCAACCGGGACTAGTCAACGAGCAGTACTTC. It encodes CASSQPGLVNEQYF.